Listed below are T cell receptor beta chains from one sample, sequenced in a study of blood T cell repertoires in COVID-19. The repertoire was sequenced with immunoSEQ multiplex PCR; TCRdb's copy has only in-frame clones and lacks some. This table has approximately 76,000 clones, approximately 89% appearing once. Sequencing was done on a sample of peripheral blood. Receptor source: an older woman with acute or convalescent COVID-19. Both conserved end residues are trimmed from each CDR3. A D gene is named only where the DNA matches it firmly. Clone size is stated in some rows and not others, as once, few, many or a class when expanded.

D gene	V gene	J gene	clone size	CDR3 protein
.	TRBV5-1	TRBJ2-7	.	ASSLRGWVPYEQY
TRBD1	TRBV10-3	TRBJ2-1	.	AISAQGAEDEQF
TRBD1	TRBV4-2	TRBJ1-2	.	ASSTDRGYVSYT
.	TRBV19	TRBJ2-2	.	ASSQMDRNTGELF
.	TRBV7-7	TRBJ2-1	.	ASSSNPGPYNEQF
.	TRBV24-1	TRBJ1-1	.	ATLETEAF
.	TRBV28	TRBJ1-4	.	ASRGRDATNEKLF
.	TRBV18	TRBJ1-5	.	ASSSNRDQPQH
.	TRBV27	TRBJ1-1	.	ASSLSSGQYTEAF
TRBD1	TRBV28	TRBJ1-5	.	ASSLGQAREPQH
TRBD1	TRBV7-2	TRBJ2-7	.	ASSFLTGGELQY
TRBD2	TRBV9	TRBJ2-2	.	ASSVGGGGNTGELF
.	TRBV20-1	TRBJ1-5	once	SASRGGQPQH
TRBD2	TRBV28	TRBJ2-3	once	ASNTAGSHTDTQY
TRBD1	TRBV28	TRBJ1-2	.	ASSIQGATNYGYT
TRBD1	TRBV4-2	TRBJ1-6	few	ASSHAPGQVFGSSYNSPLH
.	TRBV7-2	TRBJ2-5	.	ASSAGFGYQETQY
.	TRBV18	TRBJ2-7	.	ASSFTESYEQY
.	TRBV28	TRBJ1-5	few	ASSFVIGGVEDQPQH
.	TRBV11-2	TRBJ1-2	.	ASSYRDGYT
.	TRBV12-3/TRBV12-4	TRBJ1-1	.	ASSLDSEAF
.	TRBV2	TRBJ1-5	.	ASAGPGTLSNQPQH
TRBD2	TRBV11-2	TRBJ2-7	.	ASSPGLAGGIYEQY
TRBD2	TRBV7-6	TRBJ2-1	.	ASSLVETSGRNEQF
.	TRBV6-2/TRBV6-3	TRBJ1-2	few	ASSLRGSHGYT
TRBD1	TRBV7-6	TRBJ2-1	.	ASSLTGGAESEQF
.	TRBV11-2	TRBJ2-5	.	ASSYNLQGHQETQY
.	TRBV7-9	TRBJ2-5	.	ASSLISETQY
TRBD2	TRBV19	TRBJ2-3	.	ASEAGATDTQY
TRBD1	TRBV14	TRBJ1-2	.	ASSLWTGWNYGYT
.	TRBV12-5	TRBJ1-2	.	ASGSLEGLDGYT
.	TRBV7-6	TRBJ1-1	.	ASSSRQDTEAF
TRBD1	TRBV2	TRBJ1-6	.	ASGGQGNSPLH
TRBD2	TRBV2	TRBJ2-4	.	ASSDKTSGGGNIQY
.	TRBV4-3	TRBJ1-1	.	ASSPGDVTEAF
TRBD1	TRBV3-1/TRBV3-2	TRBJ1-2	.	ASSQTSQGAGGYT
.	TRBV4-2	TRBJ2-5	.	ASSQGEVTQETQY
TRBD1	TRBV19	TRBJ1-1	.	ASALPGGNTEAF
TRBD1	TRBV29-1	TRBJ1-4	.	GSKTGDEKLF
TRBD2	TRBV4-1	TRBJ2-3	.	ASSHTSGTSTDTQY
TRBD1	TRBV3-1/TRBV3-2	TRBJ2-5	.	ASSRQGQETQY
TRBD2	TRBV5-1	TRBJ2-3	.	ASGIAGGQGDTQY
.	TRBV11-2	TRBJ2-7	.	ASSPNQGSFPYEQY
TRBD1	TRBV5-4	TRBJ2-7	.	ASSKRDSPYEQY
TRBD1	TRBV5-4	TRBJ2-7	once	ASSRDGTGNYEQY
TRBD1	TRBV18	TRBJ1-4	.	ASSADRLNEKLF
.	TRBV24-1	TRBJ2-3	.	ATEGGITDTQY
.	TRBV7-9	TRBJ1-2	.	ASSLNSDYGYT
TRBD1	TRBV28	TRBJ1-2	few	ASTIQGVQGYGYT
TRBD2	TRBV11-3	TRBJ2-1	.	ASSLGSGGNNEQF
TRBD1	TRBV7-2	TRBJ1-1	.	ASSSPPQGSPEAF
.	TRBV6-2/TRBV6-3	TRBJ1-3	.	ASSITGESGNTIY
TRBD2	TRBV24-1	TRBJ2-1	once	ATSGTGLAGDKF
TRBD2	TRBV4-2	TRBJ2-7	.	ASSQPLGLAGEISYEQY
.	TRBV4-2	TRBJ2-1	.	ASSQGRTLAEQF